The rows below give T cell receptor beta chains drawn from one sample of a study of blood T cell repertoires in COVID-19. The table came from immunoSEQ multiplex PCR; TCRdb's copy has only in-frame clones and leaves some out. This table holds approximately 180,000 clones, under 80% found once. The specimen was PBMCs or T cells enriched from blood (not recorded which). These receptor sequences come from a woman between 45 and 60 years old with acute COVID-19. Both conserved end residues are part of each CDR3. The D gene is left open where the match is weak. Rows give clone size only sometimes, using once, few, many, or a class for an expanded clone.

few,TRBJ2-5,NA,TRBV11-1,14,TGTGCCAGCAGCTTGGACAGAAACCAAGAGACCCAGTACTTC,CASSLDRNQETQYF
NA,TRBJ1-1,NA,TRBV7-2,13,TGTGCCAGCAGCCGAACGGCCGAACAGGCGGCTTTCTTT,CASSRTAEQAAFF
NA,TRBJ1-5,NA,TRBV4-3,15,TGCGCCAGCAGCCAAGAGTTTGCGAGGAATCAGCCCCAGCATTTT,CASSQEFARNQPQHF
NA,TRBJ1-2,NA,TRBV28,13,TGTGCCAGCAGTTCCCAGGGAACTGGCGGCTACACCTTC,CASSSQGTGGYTF
NA,TRBJ2-1,TRBD2,TRBV6-2/TRBV6-3,16,TGTGCCAGCAACCCCCATATAGCGGGGGCAAACAATGAGCAGTTCTTC,CASNPHIAGANNEQFF
NA,TRBJ1-2,NA,TRBV28,17,TGTGCCAGCAGTTCCCCTACGGGGGGAGGGGTGGGCTATGGCTACACCTTC,CASSSPTGGGVGYGYTF
few,TRBJ1-5,NA,TRBV5-1,15,TGCGCCAGCAGCTTGGAAGGGGTTGACAATCAGCCCCAGCATTTT,CASSLEGVDNQPQHF
few,TRBJ1-5,NA,TRBV5-8,15,TGTGCCAGCAGCCCCGGACAGAATAGCAATCAGCCCCAGCATTTT,CASSPGQNSNQPQHF
NA,TRBJ2-1,TRBD1,TRBV5-1,16,TGCGCCAGCAGCCACGATTGGGACAGGTCACTCAATGAGCAGTTCTTC,CASSHDWDRSLNEQFF
NA,TRBJ2-3,TRBD2,TRBV5-8,16,TGTGCCAGCAGCTTGGGAGCGGGGGTTACCACAGATACGCAGTATTTT,CASSLGAGVTTDTQYF
few,TRBJ1-1,TRBD1,TRBV12-3/TRBV12-4,12,TGTGCCAGCAGGAGACAGGGGACTGAAGCTTTCTTT,CASRRQGTEAFF
few,TRBJ1-3,NA,TRBV6-5,13,TGTGCCAGCCTCCCCCCCTCTGGAAACACCATATATTTT,CASLPPSGNTIYF
NA,TRBJ1-2,TRBD1,TRBV27,15,TGTGCCAGCAGCCTCAAGGGGGCGATTAACTATGGCTACACCTTC,CASSLKGAINYGYTF
few,TRBJ1-5,TRBD1,TRBV23-1,16,TGCGCCAGCAGTCAAGACCCCGGGACAGGATATCAGCCCCAGCATTTT,CASSQDPGTGYQPQHF
NA,TRBJ1-6,NA,TRBV7-2,18,TGTGCCAGCAGCTTAGTGTGGCAGGGTAGCTCCTATAATTCACCCCTCCACTTT,CASSLVWQGSSYNSPLHF
NA,TRBJ1-3,NA,TRBV9,14,TGTGCCAGCAGCGTAGAGTGGGTTGGAGACACCATATATTTT,CASSVEWVGDTIYF
NA,TRBJ2-1,TRBD2,TRBV28,14,TGTGCCAGCGTACTAGCGGGGGTTTACAATGAGCAGTTCTTC,CASVLAGVYNEQFF
NA,TRBJ1-3,NA,TRBV18,15,TGTGCCAGCTCCGGCGATCAGCGGGGAGGAAACACCATATATTTT,CASSGDQRGGNTIYF
NA,TRBJ1-1,TRBD1,TRBV4-1,14,TGCGCCAGCAGCCGACAGGGCATGAACACTGAAGCTTTCTTT,CASSRQGMNTEAFF
NA,TRBJ2-1,TRBD1,TRBV10-1,15,TGCGCCAGCAGTGAAGAGGGGGCCCGGTACAATGAGCAGTTCTTC,CASSEEGARYNEQFF
once,TRBJ2-1,NA,TRBV10-3,11,TGTGCCATCAGTGACGGGGTGGGGCAGTTCTTC,CAISDGVGQFF
few,TRBJ2-4,NA,TRBV2,14,TGTGCCACCGTCTGGGGCTTAGCCAAAAACATTCAGTACTTC,CATVWGLAKNIQYF
once,TRBJ2-2,TRBD2,TRBV5-4,15,TGTGCCAGCAGCAACCCTAGCGGCTCCACCGGGGAGCTGTTTTTT,CASSNPSGSTGELFF
NA,TRBJ1-2,TRBD1,TRBV28,15,TGTGCCAGCAGTTTAGGTGGGACAGGGGGCAGGGGCTACACCTTC,CASSLGGTGGRGYTF
NA,TRBJ1-6,NA,TRBV10-3,16,TGTGCCATCAGTGAAATTGGACTCCGAATGGGCCCACCCCTCCACTTT,CAISEIGLRMGPPLHF
once,TRBJ2-1,NA,TRBV5-1,19,TGCGCCAGCAGCTTGTGGGACTTAGGCTCTAGTAGCACCTACAATGAGCAGTTCTTC,CASSLWDLGSSSTYNEQFF
NA,TRBJ1-2,TRBD1,TRBV7-9,18,TGTGCCAGCAGAGCCCAGGGAGGGACAGGGGGACCCGACGGGGGCTACACCTTC,CASRAQGGTGGPDGGYTF
NA,TRBJ1-2,TRBD1,TRBV5-5,15,TGTGCCAGCAGCTCTGGGCGGGACAGGCGGAATGGCTACACCTTC,CASSSGRDRRNGYTF
many,TRBJ1-2,NA,TRBV19,15,TGTGCCAGTAGTCCACAGGGAATACTGGGCTATGGCTACACCTTC,CASSPQGILGYGYTF